One sample yielded the 30 T cell receptor beta chains listed below, sequenced in a study of blood T cell repertoires in COVID-19. Here immunoSEQ multiplex PCR was the method, and the copy in TCRdb shows in-frame clones only, minus some. The sample gives a few hundred thousand clones, about 80% of which show up once; 3.3% is in the top ten. Sequences were obtained from peripheral blood. Every receptor here comes from an elderly woman with acute or convalescent COVID-19.

Concerning this clone itself: The junction shows a germline mismatch at one end, possibly a read error. V is TRBV19 and J is TRBJ2-1; 7 bases agree with TRBD2. The CDR3 extends over 16 amino acids. The germline gives CDR1 LNHDA, CDR2 SQIVND (reference sequence). CDR3 loop: CASSIQGTVSSRGLVF. CDR3 DNA: TGTGCCAGTAGTATTCAAGGGACGGTCAGTTCGCGGGGGTTGGTCTTC.

V and J are TRBV7-9 and TRBJ2-7; 7 bases line up with TRBD1. The CDR3 runs to 15 residues. Trimming at V came to 7 bases and at J to 5 bases, leaving 14 bases not matched to a gene. Germline V gives CDR1 SEHNR, CDR2 FQNEAQ (reference sequence). This CDR3 is CASTQGDVIGDEQYF. CDR3 sequence (DNA): TGTGCCAGCACGCAGGGGGATGTTATAGGGGACGAGCAGTACTTC.

V is TRBV10-3 and J is TRBJ2-5; 9 nucleotides line up with TRBD1. Per the germline V gene, CDR1 is ENHRY and CDR2 is SYGVKD. Trimming removed 6 bases from V and 5 bases from J; junction bases left unmatched: 10. There are 15 residues in the CDR3. The CDR3: CAISETGGREETQYF. In DNA, the CDR3 is TGTGCCATCAGCGAGACAGGGGGTAGGGAGGAGACCCAGTACTTC.

Here the CDR3 DNA reads TGTGCCAGCTCACCTTGGACAGGGGGAAACACCATATATTTT. It is translated as CASSPWTGGNTIYF. The chain links TRBV18 to TRBJ1-3; 8 positions match TRBD1. CDR3 length: 14 residues. Losses at the gene ends were 3 bases for V and 4 bases for J; bases not matched to a gene: 2. Germline lookup yields CDR1 KGHSH and CDR2 LQKENI.

This clone was recorded a few times. The rearrangement links TRBV5-1 to TRBJ2-5, with a weak D call TRBD1 (5 bases). This CDR3 is 14 amino acids long. Germline lookup yields CDR1 SGHRS and CDR2 YFSETQ. Trimming left V 4 bases short and J 5 bases short, with 15 bases between. As DNA, the CDR3 is TGCGCCAGCAGCACAGGAGTAGCTGGGGAGACCCAGTACTTC. It translates to CASSTGVAGETQYF.

The chain is built from TRBV6-2 or TRBV6-3 and TRBJ2-5; D may be TRBD2 (6 bases). The CDR3 is 16 residues long. In germline, CDR1 is MNHEY, CDR2 SVGEGT. Trimming stripped 4 bases from V and 3 bases from J, with 18 bases between. Here the CDR3 reads CASSWSSRGNKETQYF. The CDR3 bases are TGTGCCAGCAGTTGGTCCTCACGGGGGAACAAAGAGACCCAGTACTTC.

The chain joins TRBV3-1 (or the pseudogene TRBV3-2) to TRBJ2-5; TRBD2 might be the D (5 bases). V was trimmed by 5 bases and J by 3 bases, leaving 16 bases between them. The germline V gene encodes CDR1 LGHDT and CDR2 YNNKEL (reference sequence). The CDR3 is 15 residues long. CDR3 nucleotides: TGTGCCAGCAGCTCACTCAGGCGGGCAGAAGAGACCCAGTACTTC. Translated: CASSSLRRAEETQYF.

The rearrangement joins TRBV19 to TRBJ1-2; 7 bases map to TRBD1. With V trimmed by 5 bases and J by 4 bases, 7 bases remained unmatched. This CDR3 is 14 amino acids long. Germline V gene sequence: CDR1 LNHDA, CDR2 SQIVND (reference sequence). The CDR3 loop reads CASSFTGTVYGYTF. CDR3 in DNA: TGTGCCAGTAGTTTCACCGGGACAGTCTATGGCTACACCTTC. Full variable domain (outside the CDR3, taken from reference TRBV19 and TRBJ1-2): DGGITQSPKYLFRKEGQNVTLSCEQNLNHDAMYWYRQDPGQGLRLIYYSQIVNDFQKGDIAEGYSVSREKKESFPLTVTSAQKNPTAFYLCASSFTGTVYGYTFGSGTRLTVV.

The chain combines TRBV11-1 with TRBJ2-1, with 8 positions matching TRBD1. Trimming cost V 5 bases and J 10 bases; bases outside gene matches: 13. The germline gives CDR1 SGHAT, CDR2 FQDESV (reference sequence). The CDR3 totals 15 residues. This CDR3 is CASSQRDRLRGEQFF. The CDR3 DNA sequence: TGTGCCAGCAGCCAACGGGACAGGCTACGCGGGGAGCAGTTCTTC.

The chain links TRBV4-1 to TRBJ1-3, with 7 bases matching TRBD1. V shed 4 bases, J shed 2 bases, and the junction held 8 bases outside the gene matches. The CDR3 is 16 residues long. In germline, CDR1 is MGHRA, CDR2 YSYEKL. CDR3 nucleotide sequence: TGCGCCAGCAGCCGCCAGGGGACAGATACTGGAAACACCATATATTTT. Its translation is CASSRQGTDTGNTIYF.

The chain carries TRBV18 and TRBJ1-1, with D perhaps matching TRBD1 (5 bases). Per germline, CDR1 KGHSH and CDR2 LQKENI. The CDR3 consists of 14 residues. The ends were cut back, 0 bases at V and 8 bases at J, with 13 bases in the middle. In DNA form, the CDR3 reads TGTGCCAGCTCACCACCGGGAACAGGAGTAGAAGCTTTCTTT. Translating gives CASSPPGTGVEAFF.

J is TRBJ2-1 and V is TRBV3-1 (or the pseudogene TRBV3-2); tentatively, D is TRBD2 (7 bases). Trimming pared 2 bases from V and 4 bases from J, leaving 12 bases between. CDR3 length: 15 residues. Germline loops: CDR1 LGHDT, CDR2 YNNKEL (reference sequence). CDR3 sequence: CASSQRGARYNEQFF. In DNA form, the CDR3 reads TGTGCCAGCAGCCAACGGGGGGCCCGGTACAATGAGCAGTTCTTC.

The rearrangement links TRBV15 to TRBJ2-3; 8 bases map to TRBD1. Unmatched junction bases numbered 8, after V lost 1 base and J lost 2 bases. The CDR3 runs to 17 residues. Looked up from germline, CDR1 is LNHNV and CDR2 is YYDKDF (reference sequence). The chain's CDR3 is CATSRAKTGGYTDTQYF. CDR3 bases: TGTGCCACCAGCAGAGCTAAAACAGGGGGGTACACAGATACGCAGTATTTT.

V and J are TRBV28 and TRBJ2-2; possibly TRBD2 for D (5 bases). The V gene's germline CDR1 is MDHEN and CDR2 SYDVKM. This CDR3 contains 14 residues. The V gene lost 8 bases and the J gene lost 4 bases, with 14 bases spanning the gap. The CDR3 DNA reads as TGTGCCAGCCTCGGGATCATAGCCACCGGGGAGCTGTTTTTT. It translates to CASLGIIATGELFF.

The rearrangement links TRBV3-1 (or the pseudogene TRBV3-2) to TRBJ1-1; D is ambiguous. This CDR3 comprises 13 residues. Deletions cut 7 bases from V and 1 base from J, with 10 bases between. Germline V gene data show CDR1 as LGHDT and CDR2 as YNNKEL (reference sequence). Here the CDR3 DNA reads TGTGCCAGCACCAGGAACTCGAACACTGAAGCTTTCTTT. Protein: CASTRNSNTEAFF.

This rearrangement joins TRBV7-9 to TRBJ2-3; maybe TRBD2 (6 bases). The CDR3 runs to 14 residues. Trimming pared 0 bases from V and 13 bases from J, leaving 17 bases between. Germline-derived CDR1 and CDR2 are SEHNR and FQNEAQ (reference sequence). For the CDR3, the DNA is TGTGCCAGCAGCTTAGCGCTGGAAGGTGGAGGGGAGTATTTT. This encodes CASSLALEGGGEYF.

J is TRBJ2-5 and V is TRBV7-3, with D perhaps TRBD1 (5 bases). The CDR3 sequence is 14 residues long. V was shortened by 2 bases and J by 7 bases, with 14 bases between the two germline ends. Germline V gene data show CDR1 as SGHTA and CDR2 as FQGTGA. Here the CDR3 reads CASSLPDSGATQYF. CDR3 DNA sequence: TGTGCCAGCAGCTTACCCGACAGTGGGGCGACCCAGTACTTC.

CDR3 nucleotides: TGTGCCAGCAGCCGGGGACAGGGGGCAGTCTACGAGCAGTACTTC. Its translation: CASSRGQGAVYEQYF. This chain connects TRBV7-9 to TRBJ2-7; 12 bases agree with TRBD1. Germline values: CDR1 SEHNR, CDR2 FQNEAQ (reference sequence). V lost 5 bases to trimming and J lost 3 bases; unmatched junction nucleotides: 5. The CDR3 has 15 residues.

This clone was counted a few times. This chain uses TRBV19 with TRBJ2-1, with 11 bases matching TRBD2. The CDR3 contains 14 residues. V lost 8 bases, J lost 7 bases, and 7 bases stayed unmatched. Germline V lookup: CDR1 LNHDA, CDR2 SQIVND (reference sequence). The CDR3 DNA is TGTGCCAGTGCCCTAGCGGGAGGTCGGAATGAGCAGTTCTTC. Encoded protein: CASALAGGRNEQFF. The full variable domain, in which reference TRBV19 and TRBJ2-1 provide the parts outside the CDR3, is DGGITQSPKYLFRKEGQNVTLSCEQNLNHDAMYWYRQDPGQGLRLIYYSQIVNDFQKGDIAEGYSVSREKKESFPLTVTSAQKNPTAFYLCASALAGGRNEQFFGPGTRLTVL.

The V call is TRBV6-1, the J call TRBJ1-2; TRBD1 might be the D (5 bases). With 5 bases removed from V and 8 bases from J, the gap between germline ends came to 12 bases. Looked up from germline, CDR1 is MNHNS and CDR2 is SASEGT. The CDR3 is 12 amino acids. As DNA, the CDR3 is TGTGCCAGCAGTCCTCAGGGATTCGGCTACACCTTC. Translating it yields CASSPQGFGYTF.

The genes are TRBV7-2 and TRBJ2-7, with D possibly being TRBD1 (5 bases). With 1 base removed from V and 6 bases from J, the gap between germline ends came to 16 bases. This CDR3 has 15 amino acids. From germline, CDR1 is SGHTA and CDR2 FQGNSA. CDR3 residues: CASSLEVGRLGEQYF. DNA of the CDR3: TGTGCCAGCAGCTTAGAGGTGGGGCGCCTTGGCGAGCAGTACTTC.

The gene calls are TRBV4-1 and TRBJ1-5; 8 bases match TRBD1. There are 15 residues in the CDR3. V lost 2 bases and J lost 7; bases outside the gene matches: 7. The germline V gene encodes CDR1 MGHRA and CDR2 YSYEKL. The CDR3 region is CASSQNRGEGQPQHF. The CDR3 DNA follows: TGCGCCAGCAGCCAAAACAGGGGGGAAGGACAGCCCCAGCATTTT.

This chain joins TRBV6-5 and TRBJ2-1, with TRBD2 matching over 10 bases. The length of the CDR3 is 15 residues. CDR1 and CDR2 (germline): MNHEY, SVGAGI. V lost 3 bases to trimming and J lost 6 bases; unmatched junction nucleotides: 5. CDR3 in amino acids: CASSYQRGGSNEQFF. CDR3 coding DNA: TGTGCCAGCAGTTATCAGCGGGGGGGCAGCAATGAGCAGTTCTTC.

The V gene is TRBV9, the J gene TRBJ1-6, with D uncertain. Per the germline V gene, CDR1 is SGDLS and CDR2 is YYNGEE. Trimming cost V 4 bases and J 9 bases, with 17 bases left between them. This CDR3 has 15 residues. In DNA, the CDR3 is TGTGCCAGCAGCACGTCGGGAATGGTTGGTTCACCCCTCCACTTT. This translates into CASSTSGMVGSPLHF.

This chain connects TRBV12-5 to TRBJ1-3, with D hard to call. The germline V gene encodes CDR1 LGHNT and CDR2 FRNRAP. The length of the CDR3 is 18 residues. V lost 4 bases, J lost 0 bases, and 19 bases lay in between. For the CDR3, the DNA is TGTGCTAGTGGTTCCACCTGGGAGGCAAGAAGCTCTGGAAACACCATATATTTT. This translates into CASGSTWEARSSGNTIYF.

This clone was seen only a few times. The V gene is TRBV29-1, the J gene TRBJ2-4, with D tentatively TRBD1 (6 bases). This CDR3 contains 14 residues. CDR1 is SQVTM and CDR2 is ANQGSEA in the germline V gene. V lost 7 bases and J lost 6, with 19 bases in between. As DNA, the CDR3 is TGCAGCGCGAACCCCACAGGGATGTCAAACATTCAGTACTTC. This gives the protein CSANPTGMSNIQYF. Full variable domain (rest looked up from reference TRBV29-1 and TRBJ2-4): SAVISQKPSRDICQRGTSLTIQCQVDSQVTMMFWYRQQPGQSLTLIATANQGSEATYESGFVIDKFPISRPNLTFSTLTVSNMSPEDSSIYLCSANPTGMSNIQYFGAGTRLSVL.

This chain uses TRBV7-9 with TRBJ1-2; 8 bases align to TRBD1. This CDR3 is 15 amino acids long. CDR1 and CDR2 (germline): SEHNR, FQNEAQ (reference sequence). V dropped 1 base and J dropped 5; count of bases not matched to a gene: 6. In DNA form, the CDR3 reads TGTGCCAGCAGCTTAGATGGGACAGGTATTTATGGCTACACCTTC. Amino acids: CASSLDGTGIYGYTF.

Comment on this clone: The junction and the germline gene differ at one end; a read error may be behind it. The CDR3 region is CASSPLVLPPADGNGYTF. The CDR3 nucleotides are TGTGCCAGCTCGCCACTGGTACTCCCACCCGCGGATGGAAATGGCTACACCTTC. The chain recombines TRBV18 with TRBJ1-2; D gene unclear. The CDR3 loop spans 18 amino acids. Germline CDR1 is KGHSH and CDR2 is LQKENI.

V usage is TRBV7-9 and J usage is TRBJ2-1; the match to TRBD2 covers 9 bases. This CDR3 has 18 residues. Per germline, CDR1 SEHNR and CDR2 FQNEAQ (reference sequence). V gave up 0 bases and J gave up 2 bases; unmatched junction bases: 8. CDR3 sequence reads: CASSLAMAGGLTYNEQFF. CDR3 bases: TGTGCCAGCAGCTTAGCGATGGCGGGAGGGCTAACCTACAATGAGCAGTTCTTC.

This clone was counted at least ten times. The V and J genes are TRBV16 and TRBJ1-1, with 12 bases matching TRBD1. The trim removed 2 bases at V and 7 bases at J, leaving 5 bases unmatched. CDR1 is KGHSY and CDR2 is FQNENV in the germline V gene. CDR3 size: 15 residues. The CDR3 is CASSQRDRGRGEAFF. CDR3 in DNA: TGTGCCAGCAGCCAAAGGGACAGGGGGCGAGGTGAAGCTTTCTTT.